This TCR beta chain was captured in a study of blood T cell repertoires in COVID-19. Profiling relied on immunoSEQ multiplex PCR, and the TCRdb table lists in-frame clones only, not all of them. Here the sample spans approximately 70,000 clones, 87% being singletons. It was during active infection that Seattle patients were enrolled and then longitudinally followed. The CDR3 extends over 13 amino acids. The V gene's germline CDR1 is MDHEN and CDR2 SYDVKM. V lost 8 bases and J 4 bases, leaving 11 bases between the germline ends. This receptor was taken from a woman between 45 and 60 years old with COVID-19, enrolled during active disease. The chain is built from TRBV28 and TRBJ1-4, with a weak D call TRBD1 (6 bases). The specimen sequenced was peripheral blood. The CDR3 nucleotides read TGTGCCAGCGGAGGACAGATTAATGAAAAACTGTTTTTT. The encoded protein is CASGGQINEKLFF.